This passage covers 7 T cell receptor beta chains from one sample sequenced in a study of CD8 T cells in ankylosing spondylitis. TCRdb recomputed calls from the 5' RACE reads with MiXCR, one row per CDR3 protein. In the table there are about 800,000 distinct CDR3 sequences, approximately 12% of which are singletons. General study findings and limits: Several highly homologous variants made up a TCR beta motif, and this motif appeared characteristic of ankylosing spondylitis blood.

The antigens these receptors bind are not known. Sequences were obtained from blood, either unsorted or a sorted T cell fraction (not recorded which). The receptors come from a male donor with ankylosing spondylitis.

This clonotype turned up a few times. The chain joins TRBV11-2 to TRBJ2-7; either TRBD1 or TRBD2 may fit D (7 bases each). Trimming took off 7 bases at V and 1 base at J, with 17 bases between the two ends. Germline V gene data show CDR1 as SGHAT and CDR2 as FQNNGV. This CDR3 has 15 amino acids. The CDR3 loop reads CASTSRGGRSYEQYF. The CDR3 DNA sequence: TGTGCCAGCACCTCCAGGGGGGGCCGATCCTACGAGCAGTACTTC.

The gene calls are TRBV18 and TRBJ2-7, with unresolved D. The germline gives CDR1 KGHSH, CDR2 LQKENI. CDR3 length equals 13 residues. Trimming shortened V by 2 bases and J by 4 bases, and 9 bases separated the two germline ends. CDR3 nucleotides: TGTGCCAGCTCACCATACCCCTTGTACGAGCAGTACTTC. Encoded protein: CASSPYPLYEQYF.

The rearrangement joins TRBV20-1 to TRBJ2-2; tentative D call: TRBD2 (5 bases). The CDR3 sequence is 13 residues long. V lost 6 bases to trimming and J lost 6 bases, with 14 bases between them. Per the germline V gene, CDR1 is DFQATT and CDR2 is SNEGSKA (reference sequence). The CDR3 DNA follows: TGCAGTGCCCCAACTAGGAGGTCCGGGGAGCTGTTTTTT. This encodes CSAPTRRSGELFF.

This clonotype was seen a handful of times. The gene calls are TRBV3-1 and TRBJ2-2, with a weak D call TRBD1 (6 bases). Germline V gene data show CDR1 as LGHDT and CDR2 as YNNKEL (reference sequence). The CDR3 sequence is 15 residues long. The V gene lost 4 bases and the J gene lost 3 bases, with 12 bases spanning the gap. The CDR3 spells CASSPGVGDTGELFF. Written as DNA, the CDR3 is TGTGCCAGCAGCCCAGGGGTAGGCGACACCGGGGAGCTGTTTTTT.

This clonotype was observed a few times. The chain is built from TRBV6-5 and TRBJ1-4; the D is unclear. Germline V gene lookup returns CDR1 MNHEY and CDR2 SVGAGI. Trimming stripped 2 bases from V and 0 bases from J, with 4 bases between. The CDR3 is 14 amino acids. The CDR3 loop is CASSYLATNEKLFF. The CDR3 region has the DNA TGTGCCAGCAGTTACCTTGCAACTAATGAAAAACTGTTTTTT.

This clonotype has just one count. The chain carries TRBV4-3 and TRBJ2-3; D is possibly TRBD1 (5 bases). Germline V gene sequence: CDR1 LGHNA, CDR2 YSLEER. The CDR3 spans 12 residues. The germline V and J ends were trimmed by 0 bases and 14 bases, with 12 bases remaining between them. CDR3: CASSQDRGTAYF. The CDR3 DNA reads as TGCGCCAGCAGCCAAGATAGGGGAACAGCGTATTTT.

The V call is TRBV6-1, the J call TRBJ2-7; TRBD1 might be the D (6 bases). Trimming cost V 7 bases and J 0 bases, with 13 bases left between them. The CDR3 is 14 residues long. CDR1 and CDR2 from the germline V gene are MNHNS and SASEGT. CDR3 region: CASNRQAGSYEQYF. CDR3 DNA: TGTGCCAGCAACAGACAGGCCGGCTCCTACGAGCAGTACTTC.